Listed here are 32 T cell receptor beta chains from one sample, sequenced in a study of lung T cells in sarcoidosis with Löfgren's syndrome. TCRdb recomputed calls from the reads with MiXCR, one row per CDR3 protein. Here the sample spans roughly 63,000 distinct CDR3 sequences, 21% being singletons. Material: CD4+ T cells from PBMCs. These TCRs come from a human donor with sarcoidosis (Löfgren's syndrome or another form), or a control subject (not recorded which).

In regard to this clonotype: A much larger clone sits a single nucleotide away, making a read error possible. The CDR3 carries no conserved terminal phenylalanine or tryptophan, so it likely arises from a read error. The rearrangement links TRBV28 to TRBJ2-5; D possibly corresponds to TRBD2 (5 bases). Germline-derived CDR1 and CDR2 are MDHEN and SYDVKM. Deletions cut 8 bases from V and 5 bases from J, with 12 bases between. This CDR3 spans 12 amino acids. CDR3 coding DNA: TGTGCCAGCGGACGAGGGTCTGAGACCCAGTACTTA. Amino acid sequence: CASGRGSETQYL.

For this clonotype: The CDR3 carries no conserved terminal phenylalanine or tryptophan, so it likely arises from a read error. This sequence joins TRBV19 and TRBJ1-4, with 9 bases that match TRBD1. Germline V gene sequence: CDR1 LNHDA, CDR2 SQIVND (reference sequence). This CDR3 is 16 amino acids long. J was trimmed by 11 bases and V by 5 bases; bases with no gene match: 15. CDR3 sequence reads: CASSLVLGTGLSKLFI. The CDR3 coding sequence is TGTGCCAGTAGTCTTGTTCTCGGGACAGGGCTATCGAAACTGTTTATT.

A note on this clonotype: A much bigger clone sits one base away, suggesting this may be a read error. The conserved phenylalanine or tryptophan normally closing the CDR3 is absent here, so this likely arose from a read error. The chain has TRBV20-1 and TRBJ2-1, with 7 bases lining up with TRBD2. The V and J ends lost 3 bases and 9 bases, in that order; junction bases with no gene match: 5. Germline V lookup: CDR1 DFQATT, CDR2 SNEGSKA (reference sequence). The length of the CDR3 is 12 residues. The CDR3 coding sequence is TGCAGTGCTAGGGGGGGGGACTTTGAGCAGTTCCTC. Translating it yields CSARGGDFEQFL.

The chain links TRBV20-1 to TRBJ1-1; the match to TRBD1 covers 10 bases. Trimming took 6 bases from V and 9 from J; bases not matched to a gene: 7. The V gene's germline CDR1 is DFQATT and CDR2 SNEGSKA (reference sequence). The CDR3 consists of 12 residues. The CDR3 DNA reads as TGCAGTGCCGGGAAGGGACAGGGGAAAGCTTTCTTT. This translates into CSAGKGQGKAFF.

The table lists this clonotype with a few counts. The V gene is TRBV5-5, the J gene TRBJ1-2; perhaps TRBD1 as D (6 bases). CDR1 and CDR2 from the germline V gene are SGHKS and YYEKEE (reference sequence). Trimming removed 4 bases from V and 2 bases from J, with 12 bases in between. This CDR3 spans 14 amino acids. The CDR3 is CASSLLDRNYGYTF. CDR3 coding DNA: TGTGCCAGCAGCCTTCTTGACAGGAACTATGGCTACACCTTC.

The chain employs TRBV5-4 and TRBJ1-5, with 7 bases matching TRBD1. Germline loops: CDR1 SGHNT, CDR2 YYREEE (reference sequence). V lost 4 bases, J lost 7 bases, and 8 bases stayed unmatched. There are 14 residues in the CDR3. The CDR3 bases are TGTGCCAGCAGCATAGGCAGGGGGAGCCAGCCCCAGCATTTT. This translates into CASSIGRGSQPQHF.

This clonotype was detected only a few times. The chain employs TRBV5-1 and TRBJ1-5, with D perhaps matching TRBD1 (6 bases). Germline values: CDR1 SGHRS, CDR2 YFSETQ. The CDR3 runs 15 residues. Trimming shortened V by 0 bases and J by 7 bases, and 14 bases separated the two germline ends. Here the CDR3 DNA reads TGCGCCAGCAGCTTGGGGGGGCAGTCCGGCCAGCCCCAGCATTTT. Translating it yields CASSLGGQSGQPQHF.

The chain employs TRBV7-9 and TRBJ2-7; 7 positions agree with TRBD1. The germline CDR1 and CDR2 sequences are SEHNR and FQNEAQ (reference sequence). Trimming took 1 base from V and 5 from J; bases not matched to a gene: 8. CDR3 length: 15 residues. CDR3 residues: CASSLGRQGPDEQYF. The CDR3 DNA reads TGTGCCAGCAGCTTAGGCCGACAGGGCCCCGACGAGCAGTACTTC. Full variable domain (rest looked up from reference TRBV7-9 and TRBJ2-7): DTGVSQNPRHKITKRGQNVTFRCDPISEHNRLYWYRQTLGQGPEFLTYFQNEAQLEKSRLLSDRFSAERPKGSFSTLEIQRTEQGDSAMYLCASSLGRQGPDEQYFGPGTRLTVT.

This clonotype was observed at least ten times. The chain combines TRBV20-1 with TRBJ1-1, with D perhaps matching TRBD1 (6 bases). CDR3 length: 13 residues. CDR1 and CDR2 from the germline V gene are DFQATT and SNEGSKA (reference sequence). V was pared by 6 bases and J by 4 bases, with 15 bases between. In DNA, the CDR3 is TGCAGTGCCCCCTCCAGGGGCGGCACTGAAGCTTTCTTT. This gives the protein CSAPSRGGTEAFF.

Many counts were recorded for this clonotype. The chain is built from TRBV27 and TRBJ2-6; the D is unclear. The CDR3 sequence is 13 residues long. The V gene lost 1 base and the J gene lost 3 bases, with 1 base spanning the gap. Germline V gene lookup returns CDR1 MNHEY and CDR2 SMNVEV (reference sequence). CDR3 in amino acids: CASSLFGANVLTF. The CDR3 nucleotides read TGTGCCAGCAGTTTATTTGGGGCCAACGTCCTGACTTTC.

This clonotype was observed a few times. Here the CDR3 reads CASSTSTGSYNEQFF. CDR3 sequence (DNA): TGCGCCAGCAGCACCTCTACCGGGAGTTACAATGAGCAGTTCTTC. This chain uses TRBV5-1 with TRBJ2-1; a weak D match, TRBD2 (6 bases). Deletions cut 4 bases from V and 4 bases from J, with 15 bases between. The CDR3 has 15 residues. Germline CDR1 is SGHRS and CDR2 is YFSETQ.

The chain recombines TRBV5-1 with TRBJ2-3, with D perhaps matching TRBD1 (5 bases). V dropped 2 bases and J dropped 0 bases, with 10 bases sitting between them. This CDR3 comprises 15 residues. Germline V gene sequence: CDR1 SGHRS, CDR2 YFSETQ. The chain's CDR3 is CASSLQESSTDTQYF. In DNA form, the CDR3 reads TGCGCCAGCAGCTTACAGGAATCTAGCACAGATACGCAGTATTTT.

This clonotype was counted once. The chain joins TRBV30 to TRBJ1-4; 10 bases agree with TRBD1. Germline values: CDR1 GTSNPN, CDR2 SVGIG (reference sequence). The V and J ends lost 5 bases and 0 bases, in that order; junction bases with no gene match: 3. This CDR3 is built from 15 residues. The CDR3 is CAWGTGVSTNEKLFF. The CDR3 region has the DNA TGTGCCTGGGGGACAGGGGTGTCAACTAATGAAAAACTGTTTTTT.

This sequence joins TRBV18 and TRBJ1-5, with TRBD1 matching 9 bases. Germline V gene data show CDR1 as KGHSH and CDR2 as LQKENI. V lost 5 bases, J lost 7 bases, and 6 bases stayed unmatched. This CDR3 region has 14 residues. CDR3 region: CASSNRGQGQPQHF. The CDR3 nucleotides are TGTGCCAGCTCAAACAGGGGGCAAGGGCAGCCCCAGCATTTT.

This clonotype was seen ten or more times. The rearrangement uses TRBV5-4 and TRBJ1-2, with D perhaps TRBD1 (5 bases). CDR1 SGHNT and CDR2 YYREEE come from the germline V gene (reference sequence). This CDR3 contains 13 residues. Trimming pared 0 bases from V and 4 bases from J, leaving 7 bases between. The CDR3 reads CASSLGGTYGYTF. Here the CDR3 DNA reads TGTGCCAGCAGCTTGGGAGGGACCTATGGCTACACCTTC. Filled out from reference TRBV5-4 and TRBJ1-2, the complete variable domain reads ETGVTQSPTHLIKTRGQQVTLRCSSQSGHNTVSWYQQALGQGPQFIFQYYREEENGRGNFPPRFSGLQFPNYSSELNVNALELDDSALYLCASSLGGTYGYTFGSGTRLTVV.

This clonotype was seen repeatedly, ten times or more. The V and J genes are TRBV4-1 and TRBJ2-5, with D possibly matching TRBD2 (6 bases). This CDR3 comprises 17 residues. Germline CDR1 is MGHRA and CDR2 is YSYEKL. Trimming took 0 bases from V and 2 from J, leaving 16 bases between them. The chain's CDR3 is CASSQDSQWDSQETQYF. CDR3 bases: TGCGCCAGCAGCCAAGATTCCCAATGGGACTCTCAAGAGACCCAGTACTTC.

Turning to this clonotype: One base away lies a much larger clone, so this may be a sequencing read error. The chain joins TRBV7-9 to TRBJ1-2, with D unclear. CDR1 SEHNR and CDR2 FQNEAQ come from the germline V gene (reference sequence). The CDR3 consists of 13 residues. CDR3 amino acids: CASSLGGNYGYIF. The DNA for the CDR3 is TGTGCCAGCAGCTTAGGAGGGAACTATGGCTACATCTTC.

In regard to this clonotype: Possible read error: a much larger clone is one base away. The chain recombines TRBV28 with TRBJ2-5; tentative D call: TRBD1 (6 bases). The CDR3 covers 15 residues. V was clipped by 7 bases and J by 2 bases, with 17 bases between them. Per the germline V gene, CDR1 is MDHEN and CDR2 is SYDVKM. CDR3 DNA sequence: TGTGCCAGCACTTCAGGCAGGGGCGAGCAAGAGACCCAGTACTTC. Translated: CASTSGRGEQETQYF.

This clonotype was found a few times. This chain links TRBV2 with TRBJ1-5; no reliable D call. The CDR3 is 12 amino acids. V dropped 6 bases and J dropped 4 bases, with 7 bases sitting between them. The V gene's germline CDR1 is SNHLY and CDR2 FYNNEI. CDR3 nucleotides: TGTGCCAGCAGCGGGGAGAATCAGCCCCAGCATTTT. Its protein is CASSGENQPQHF.

This clonotype was detected a few times. This sequence joins TRBV29-1 and TRBJ1-3; 7 nucleotides align to TRBD1. CDR3 length equals 14 residues. CDR1 and CDR2 from the germline V gene are SQVTM and ANQGSEA. V was clipped by 6 bases and J by 0 bases; unmatched bases: 5. Written as DNA, the CDR3 is TGCAGCGTCAGGACAGGTTCCTCTGGAAACACCATATATTTT. This codes for CSVRTGSSGNTIYF. Together with reference TRBV29-1 and TRBJ1-3, the CDR3 gives the full variable domain: SAVISQKPSRDICQRGTSLTIQCQVDSQVTMMFWYRQQPGQSLTLIATANQGSEATYESGFVIDKFPISRPNLTFSTLTVSNMSPEDSSIYLCSVRTGSSGNTIYFGEGSWLTVV.

This chain links TRBV4-1 with TRBJ2-6; 9 bases are shared with TRBD1. Looked up from germline, CDR1 is MGHRA and CDR2 is YSYEKL. V gave up 5 bases and J gave up 2 bases; unmatched junction bases: 4. The CDR3 runs to 16 residues. CDR3 loop: CASSNGQGPGANVLTF. CDR3 DNA sequence: TGCGCCAGCAGCAACGGACAGGGGCCTGGGGCCAACGTCCTGACTTTC.

This clonotype has at least ten counts. This chain connects TRBV25-1 to TRBJ2-5, with a weak D call TRBD2 (5 bases). The CDR3 has 10 amino acids. V was trimmed by 8 bases and J by 5 bases, leaving 6 bases between them. Germline loops: CDR1 MGHDK, CDR2 SYGVNS. The CDR3 DNA follows: TGTGCCAGCCGAGGGGAGACCCAGTACTTC. Protein: CASRGETQYF.

The CDR3 region has the DNA TGCGCCAGCAGCTGGGGAGGGAAGGCCTCGCTGGAGACCCAGTACTTC. This gives the protein CASSWGGKASLETQYF. This chain uses TRBV5-1 with TRBJ2-5, with 7 bases aligning to TRBD2. Trimming removed 3 bases from V and 5 bases from J; junction bases left unmatched: 13. This CDR3 contains 16 residues. CDR1 is SGHRS and CDR2 is YFSETQ in the germline V gene.

The sample holds many counts of this clonotype. The gene calls are TRBV7-9 and TRBJ2-3; 11 bases align to TRBD1. Trimming cost V 3 bases and J 10 bases; bases outside gene matches: 3. This CDR3 has 13 amino acids. Looked up from germline, CDR1 is SEHNR and CDR2 is FQNEAQ (reference sequence). The CDR3 loop is CASSFRTGGAQYF. The CDR3 DNA is TGTGCCAGCAGCTTTAGGACAGGGGGCGCGCAGTATTTT.

This clonotype was counted ten times or more. The V and J genes are TRBV7-2 and TRBJ2-1; no reliable D call. V was trimmed by 1 base and J by 0 bases, leaving 7 bases between them. CDR3 length: 15 residues. Germline-derived CDR1 and CDR2 are SGHTA and FQGNSA. CDR3 in amino acids: CASSLEPGSYNEQFF. CDR3 sequence (DNA): TGTGCCAGCAGCTTAGAACCAGGCTCCTACAATGAGCAGTTCTTC. The full variable domain, with the rest looked up from reference TRBV7-2 and TRBJ2-1, is GAGVSQSPSNKVTEKGKDVELRCDPISGHTALYWYRQSLGQGLEFLIYFQGNSAPDKSGLPSDRFSAERTGGSVSTLTIQRTQQEDSAVYLCASSLEPGSYNEQFFGPGTRLTVL.

This clonotype came up many times. In DNA form, the CDR3 reads TGTGCCAGCTCACCCTTGACAGGAGAGAACACTGAAGCTTTCTTT. It encodes CASSPLTGENTEAFF. The chain joins TRBV18 to TRBJ1-1, with D perhaps TRBD1 (6 bases). The CDR3 has 15 amino acids. CDR1 is KGHSH, CDR2 LQKENI, per germline. V was trimmed by 3 bases and J by 1 base, leaving 12 bases between them. Together with reference TRBV18 and TRBJ1-1, the CDR3 gives the full variable domain: NAGVMQNPRHLVRRRGQEARLRCSPMKGHSHVYWYRQLPEEGLKFMVYLQKENIIDESGMPKERFSAEFPKEGPSILRIQQVVRGDSAAYFCASSPLTGENTEAFFGQGTRLTVV.

This clonotype was detected ten times or more. This rearrangement joins TRBV7-2 to TRBJ2-7, with a weak D call TRBD2 (5 bases). This CDR3 is built from 14 residues. The ends were cut back, 3 bases at V and 2 bases at J, with 11 bases in the middle. Germline CDR1 reads SGHTA; CDR2 reads FQGNSA. DNA for the CDR3: TGTGCCAGCAGCTTCGGACCCGGGACCTACGAGCAGTACGTC. Translation gives CASSFGPGTYEQYV.

This sequence joins TRBV4-1 and TRBJ1-2; perhaps TRBD1 as D (6 bases). The ends were cut back, 4 bases at V and 3 bases at J, with 15 bases in the middle. The CDR3 has 15 residues. Looked up from germline, CDR1 is MGHRA and CDR2 is YSYEKL. The DNA of the CDR3 is TGCGCCAGCAGCCGGCAACAGGACAGTTACTATGGCTACACCTTC. Its protein is CASSRQQDSYYGYTF.

In its sample, this clonotype was seen a few times. A much larger clonotype is one base distant, so this may be a read error. The J gene is TRBJ1-4, the V gene TRBV30, with 10 nucleotides matching TRBD1. Losses at the gene ends were 5 bases for V and 4 bases for J; bases not matched to a gene: 4. The CDR3 spans 14 residues. Germline CDR1 reads GTSNPN; CDR2 reads SVGIG (reference sequence). CDR3 protein: CAWGRTGGNEKLFF. In nucleotides, the CDR3 is TGTGCCTGGGGCAGGACAGGGGGTAATGAAAAACTGTTTTTT.

This clonotype appeared many times. The rearrangement links TRBV20-1 to TRBJ2-5, with D perhaps TRBD1 or TRBD2 (6 bases each). Germline CDR1 and CDR2: DFQATT and SNEGSKA (reference sequence). CDR3 length: 14 residues. The ends were cut back, 0 bases at V and 4 bases at J, with 12 bases in the middle. In DNA form, the CDR3 reads TGCAGTGCTAGAGAAGACAGGCGGGGAGAGACCCAGTACTTC. Translated, it gives CSAREDRRGETQYF.

This clonotype was observed at least ten times. The CDR3 sequence: CASASGRDSYNEQFF. In DNA, the CDR3 is TGCGCCAGCGCTAGCGGGAGGGATTCCTACAATGAGCAGTTCTTC. The chain employs TRBV10-2 and TRBJ2-1; 12 bases line up with TRBD2. The CDR3 covers 15 residues. V trimming: 8 bases; J trimming: 1 base; junction bases outside the gene matches: 3. Per germline, CDR1 WSHSY and CDR2 SAAADI.

A single count supports this clonotype. V gene TRBV6-1 combines with J gene TRBJ2-3; 10 bases are a match to TRBD2. The CDR3 is made up of 22 amino acids. The ends lost 1 base at V and 8 bases at J; junction bases unmatched: 27. CDR1 and CDR2 (germline): MNHNS, SASEGT. The CDR3 bases are TGTGCCAGCAGTGAAGATCTACGTACGGGATTAGCGGGGGGCCGGCGAGCAGGTACGCAGTATTTT. Translating gives CASSEDLRTGLAGGRRAGTQYF.